Shown below are 23 T cell receptor beta chains from a single sample sequenced in a study of blood T cell repertoires in COVID-19. Data came from immunoSEQ multiplex PCR; TCRdb stores just in-frame clones and leaves some out. Among 250,000 to 300,000 clones listed, under 90% were seen once. Sample: peripheral blood. Receptors originate from a woman aged 60 to 75 with active or convalescent COVID-19.

A single count supports this clone. The J gene is TRBJ2-5, the V gene TRBV11-2; 9 bases map to TRBD2. Germline CDR1 and CDR2: SGHAT and FQNNGV. The CDR3 is made up of 19 amino acids. With V trimmed by 5 bases and J by 1 base, 17 bases remained unmatched. The CDR3 here is CASSPRPWGTSPGQETQYF. DNA of the CDR3: TGTGCCAGCAGCCCTCGGCCGTGGGGGACTAGCCCCGGCCAAGAGACCCAGTACTTC.

J is TRBJ2-5 and V is TRBV24-1, with a tentative D call TRBD1 (6 bases). CDR3 size: 17 residues. Trimming took off 4 bases at V and 3 bases at J, with 20 bases between the two ends. CDR1 and CDR2 from the germline V gene are KGHDR and SFDVKD. The DNA for the CDR3 is TGTGCCACCAGTGACCCCGGAAGGGGGATGAATGAAGAGACCCAGTACTTC. This codes for CATSDPGRGMNEETQYF.

As concerns this clone: The same CDR3 can be traced to other DNA sequences in this sample. This chain's CDR3 is CASSFGEETQYF. CDR3 sequence (DNA): TGTGCCAGCAGTTTCGGGGAAGAGACCCAGTACTTC. This chain links TRBV12-3 or TRBV12-4 with TRBJ2-5; D perhaps matches TRBD2 (5 bases). The CDR3 consists of 12 residues. Trimming left V 3 bases short and J 3 bases short, with 5 bases between.

This chain connects TRBV25-1 to TRBJ2-7, with TRBD1 matching 9 bases. CDR3 length: 15 residues. With V trimmed by 1 base and J by 5 bases, 6 bases remained unmatched. CDR1 and CDR2 from the germline V gene are MGHDK and SYGVNS. CDR3 nucleotide sequence: TGTGCCAGCAGTGAATTGACAGGGGGGAGGAACGAGCAGTACTTC. Translation: CASSELTGGRNEQYF.

The V call is TRBV19, the J call TRBJ2-3; D not resolved. Germline assignment: CDR1 LNHDA and CDR2 SQIVND (reference sequence). There are 13 residues in the CDR3. V lost 1 base and J 6 bases, leaving 8 bases between the germline ends. Here the CDR3 reads CASSIVTGDTQYF. In nucleotides, the CDR3 is TGTGCCAGTAGTATAGTAACGGGTGATACGCAGTATTTT.

V usage is TRBV6-1 and J usage is TRBJ2-1; D is ambiguous. The length of the CDR3 is 13 residues. Germline lookup yields CDR1 MNHNS and CDR2 SASEGT. V shed 3 bases and J shed 4 bases, with 7 bases lying between them. The CDR3 loop is CASSDLTYNEQFF. CDR3 nucleotides: TGTGCCAGCAGTGACCTGACTTACAATGAGCAGTTCTTC.

The V call is TRBV5-1, the J call TRBJ2-7; 8 positions match TRBD1. Germline V CDR1 and CDR2: SGHRS, YFSETQ. The CDR3 covers 14 residues. The trim removed 0 bases at V and 5 bases at J, leaving 4 bases unmatched. The CDR3 DNA reads TGCGCCAGCAGCTTGGGCCAGGGGGCCAACGAGCAGTACTTC. This translates into CASSLGQGANEQYF.

This clone was found once. This chain joins TRBV4-3 and TRBJ2-1; 8 bases are a match to TRBD2. CDR1 is LGHNA and CDR2 is YSLEER in the germline V gene. V gave up 2 bases and J gave up 5 bases; unmatched junction bases: 11. This CDR3 spans 17 amino acids. The CDR3 nucleotides are TGCGCCAGCAGCCAAAATCCAACGGGGGGGAGGGACAATGAGCAGTTCTTC. Translated, it gives CASSQNPTGGRDNEQFF.

V and J are TRBV5-1 and TRBJ1-6; TRBD1 is a possible D gene (5 bases). Looked up from germline, CDR1 is SGHRS and CDR2 is YFSETQ. The CDR3 has 13 residues. The germline V and J ends were trimmed by 0 bases and 10 bases, with 8 bases remaining between them. The CDR3: CASSLAGGSPLHF. CDR3 DNA: TGCGCCAGCAGCTTGGCCGGGGGATCACCCCTCCACTTT.

The chain uses TRBV5-5 and TRBJ1-2; TRBD1 matches 12 bases. CDR1 and CDR2 (germline): SGHKS, YYEKEE (reference sequence). The CDR3 contains 19 residues. The J segment lost 0 bases and the V segment lost 0 bases, leaving 9 bases of the junction unmatched. CDR3 bases: TGTGCCAGCAGCTTGGAGGGACAGGGGGCGACCCCAGCTAACTATGGCTACACCTTC. Protein: CASSLEGQGATPANYGYTF.

The chain carries TRBV5-6 and TRBJ2-1; 9 bases are shared with TRBD2. This CDR3 comprises 16 residues. Trimming removed 0 bases from V and 1 base from J; junction bases left unmatched: 2. Per germline, CDR1 SGHDT and CDR2 YYEEEE. CDR3 DNA sequence: TGTGCCAGCAGCTTGGACAGCGGGGGGTCCTACAATGAGCAGTTCTTC. It codes for CASSLDSGGSYNEQFF.

The J gene is TRBJ2-3, the V gene TRBV27; D might be TRBD2 (6 bases). CDR1 MNHEY and CDR2 SMNVEV come from the germline V gene (reference sequence). The CDR3 consists of 15 residues. V lost 6 bases and J lost 0, with 13 bases in between. CDR3 loop: CASRGGPSSTDTQYF. In nucleotides, the CDR3 is TGTGCCAGCAGGGGGGGACCCTCTAGCACAGATACGCAGTATTTT.

This chain's CDR3 is CASSYPTAGTGGYNEQFF. CDR3 DNA sequence: TGTGCCAGCAGTTACCCCACCGCCGGGACAGGGGGTTACAATGAGCAGTTCTTC. The chain uses TRBV6-8 and TRBJ2-1, with 11 positions matching TRBD1. V dropped 2 bases and J dropped 4; count of bases not matched to a gene: 10. Germline CDR1 MNHGY, CDR2 SAAAGT. The CDR3 loop spans 18 amino acids.

The rearrangement uses TRBV21-1 and TRBJ2-3; the D call in the table, TRBD1, was not verified against the DNA. TRBV21-1 is marked as a pseudogene. The CDR3 consists of 13 residues. The CDR3 protein is CASSKQGADTQYF. The DNA of the CDR3 is TGTGCCAGCAGCAAACAGGGGGCAGATACGCAGTATTTT.

The rearrangement links TRBV19 to TRBJ1-2; TRBD1 matches at 7 bases. V trimming: 4 bases; J trimming: 4 bases; junction bases outside the gene matches: 24. The germline CDR1 and CDR2 sequences are LNHDA and SQIVND (reference sequence). The CDR3 loop spans 20 amino acids. Written as DNA, the CDR3 is TGTGCCAGTAGTAACCTACACCGGAGAGGGGGCCCCGCGCGCATCTATGGCTACACCTTC. Translation gives CASSNLHRRGGPARIYGYTF.

The chain combines TRBV6-6 with TRBJ2-3; the D gene is possibly TRBD2 (6 bases). Deletions cut 7 bases from V and 0 bases from J, with 11 bases between. Looked up from germline, CDR1 is MNHNY and CDR2 is SVGAGI (reference sequence). This CDR3 has 14 amino acids. In DNA form, the CDR3 reads TGTGCCAGCAAGGCGGGGACTAGCACAGATACGCAGTATTTT. Its protein product is CASKAGTSTDTQYF.

V usage is TRBV19 and J usage is TRBJ1-3; possible D gene TRBD1, 5 bases. Germline CDR1 and CDR2: LNHDA and SQIVND (reference sequence). The CDR3 contains 13 residues. Trimming removed 11 bases at V and 0 bases at J, with 11 bases between. CDR3 in DNA: TGTGCCGCCCGACAGTACTCTGGAAACACCATATATTTT. It translates to CAARQYSGNTIYF.

This rearrangement joins TRBV11-2 to TRBJ2-5, with 8 bases aligning to TRBD1. CDR3 length: 14 amino acids. Trimming cost V 5 bases and J 2 bases; bases outside gene matches: 4. CDR1 and CDR2 (germline): SGHAT, FQNNGV. CDR3 sequence reads: CASSTGQGQETQYF. The CDR3 bases are TGTGCCAGCAGCACCGGACAGGGACAAGAGACCCAGTACTTC.

This clone showed up just a few times. This rearrangement joins TRBV7-8 to TRBJ2-1, with 8 bases lining up with TRBD2. This CDR3 has 16 amino acids. Germline-derived CDR1 and CDR2 are SGHVS and FQNEAQ. V lost 4 bases to trimming and J lost 3 bases; unmatched junction nucleotides: 8. CDR3 DNA sequence: TGTGCCAGCAGCTCAACCGGGACTAGGAACTACAATGAGCAGTTCTTC. Amino acid sequence: CASSSTGTRNYNEQFF.

This chain joins TRBV18 and TRBJ1-2; D gene unclear. CDR1 KGHSH and CDR2 LQKENI come from the germline V gene. CDR3 length: 17 residues. The V end was cut by 3 bases, the J end by 0 bases, with 17 bases between. The CDR3 DNA is TGTGCCAGCTCACCGGAACGTCCCCCAGGAACTAACTATGGCTACACCTTC. It yields the protein CASSPERPPGTNYGYTF.

The chain employs TRBV7-9 and TRBJ2-7, with 8 bases matching TRBD1. Germline CDR1 reads SEHNR; CDR2 reads FQNEAQ (reference sequence). This CDR3 has 13 residues. V lost 6 bases, J lost 6 bases, and 7 bases stayed unmatched. The CDR3 sequence is CASSFQGAGEQYF. CDR3 nucleotides: TGTGCCAGCAGTTTCCAGGGGGCCGGCGAGCAGTACTTC.

The V gene is TRBV5-4, the J gene TRBJ2-3; 15 bases map to TRBD2. This CDR3 contains 17 residues. V dropped 4 bases and J dropped 5; count of bases not matched to a gene: 8. The germline V gene has CDR1 SGHNT and CDR2 YYREEE (reference sequence). As DNA, the CDR3 is TGTGCCAGCAGCCCTGGACTAGCGGGGGGGCAAGTAGATACGCAGTATTTT. Protein product: CASSPGLAGGQVDTQYF. Full variable domain (remainder filled in from reference TRBV5-4 and TRBJ2-3): ETGVTQSPTHLIKTRGQQVTLRCSSQSGHNTVSWYQQALGQGPQFIFQYYREEENGRGNFPPRFSGLQFPNYSSELNVNALELDDSALYLCASSPGLAGGQVDTQYFGPGTRLTVL.

The rearrangement uses TRBV13 and TRBJ2-4; D might be TRBD2 (5 bases). V was shortened by 4 bases and J by 6 bases, with 16 bases between the two germline ends. The CDR3 runs 15 residues. CDR1 and CDR2 (germline): PRHDT, FYEKMQ (reference sequence). CDR3 coding DNA: TGTGCCAGCAGCTCGAGCTCGGGGAGTCGAAACATTCAGTACTTC. Amino acids: CASSSSSGSRNIQYF.